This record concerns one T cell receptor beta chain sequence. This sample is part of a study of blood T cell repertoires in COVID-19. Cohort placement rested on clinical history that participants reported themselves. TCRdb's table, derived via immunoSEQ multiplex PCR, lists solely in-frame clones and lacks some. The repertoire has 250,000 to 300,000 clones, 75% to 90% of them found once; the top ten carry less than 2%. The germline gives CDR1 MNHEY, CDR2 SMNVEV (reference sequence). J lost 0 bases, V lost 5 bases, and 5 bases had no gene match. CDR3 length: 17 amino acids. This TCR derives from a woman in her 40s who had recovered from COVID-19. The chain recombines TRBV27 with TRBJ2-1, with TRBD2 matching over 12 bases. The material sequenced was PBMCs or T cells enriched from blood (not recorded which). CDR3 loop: CASSPSGRAYSYNEQFF. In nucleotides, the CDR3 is TGTGCCAGCAGTCCTAGCGGGAGGGCGTACTCCTACAATGAGCAGTTCTTC.